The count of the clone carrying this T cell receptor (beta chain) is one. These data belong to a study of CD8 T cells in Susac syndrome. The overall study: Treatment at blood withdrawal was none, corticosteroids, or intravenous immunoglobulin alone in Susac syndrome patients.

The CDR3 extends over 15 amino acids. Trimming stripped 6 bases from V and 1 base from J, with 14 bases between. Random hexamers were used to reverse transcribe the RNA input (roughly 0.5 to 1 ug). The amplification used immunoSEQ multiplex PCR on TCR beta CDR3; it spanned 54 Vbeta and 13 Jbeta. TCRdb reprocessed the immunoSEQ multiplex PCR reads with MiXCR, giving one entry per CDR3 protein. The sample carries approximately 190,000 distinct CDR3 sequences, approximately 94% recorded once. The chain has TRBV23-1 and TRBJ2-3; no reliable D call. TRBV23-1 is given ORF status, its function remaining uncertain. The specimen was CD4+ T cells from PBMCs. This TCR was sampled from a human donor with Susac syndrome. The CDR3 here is CASRDLWAGTDTQYF. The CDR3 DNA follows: TGCGCCAGCAGGGATCTTTGGGCCGGCACAGATACGCAGTATTTT.